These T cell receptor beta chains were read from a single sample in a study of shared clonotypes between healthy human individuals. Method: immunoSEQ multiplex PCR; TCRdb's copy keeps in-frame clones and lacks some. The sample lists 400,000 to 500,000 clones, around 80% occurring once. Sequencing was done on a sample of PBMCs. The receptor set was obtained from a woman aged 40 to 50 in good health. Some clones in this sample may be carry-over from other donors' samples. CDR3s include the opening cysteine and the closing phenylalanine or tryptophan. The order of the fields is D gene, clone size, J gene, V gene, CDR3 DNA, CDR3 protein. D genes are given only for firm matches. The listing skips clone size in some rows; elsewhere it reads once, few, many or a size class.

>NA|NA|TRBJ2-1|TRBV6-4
TGTGCCAGCAGCCAAGACAGCGGAGCCTTGGATGAGCAGTTCTTC
CASSQDSGALDEQFF
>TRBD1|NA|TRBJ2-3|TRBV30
TGTGCCTGGAGCCCCCTGGGACAGGGGATAGATACGCAGTATTTT
CAWSPLGQGIDTQYF
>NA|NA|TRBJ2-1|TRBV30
TGTGCCTGGAGCCGGACAGAACGCTCCTACAATGAGCAGTTCTTC
CAWSRTERSYNEQFF
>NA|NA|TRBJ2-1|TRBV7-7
TGTGCCAGCAGCTTAGGGGACAACTCCAATGAGCAGTTCTTC
CASSLGDNSNEQFF
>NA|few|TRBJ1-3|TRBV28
TGTGCCAGCAGCCCGACCTTTTGGGGCATATATTTT
CASSPTFWGIYF
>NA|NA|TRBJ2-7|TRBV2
TGTGCCAGCAGAGTCAGGGTGAGGCCCTACGAGCAGTACTTC
CASRVRVRPYEQYF
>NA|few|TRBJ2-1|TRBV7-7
TGTGCCAGCAGCTTGTCCCCCCACCGCGTGAAGGGTCCCGATGAGCAGTTCTTC
CASSLSPHRVKGPDEQFF
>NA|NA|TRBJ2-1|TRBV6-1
TGTGCCAGCAGGGGGGGGACACTCAATGAGCAGTTCTTC
CASRGGTLNEQFF
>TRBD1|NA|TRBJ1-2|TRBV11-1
TGTGCCAGCAGCTCTGGACAGGGAGGATCCTATGGCTACACCTTC
CASSSGQGGSYGYTF
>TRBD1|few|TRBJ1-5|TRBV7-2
TGTGCCAGCAGCTTAGGAGGGGGCGAGGGCAATCAGCCCCAGCATTTT
CASSLGGGEGNQPQHF
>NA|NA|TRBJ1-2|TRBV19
TGTGCCAGTAGGGATTCTACGGATCTCTATGGCTACACCTTC
CASRDSTDLYGYTF
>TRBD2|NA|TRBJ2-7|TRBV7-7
TGTGCCAGCAGCTTTGGGCGGGAGGCTTCCTACGAGCAGTACTTC
CASSFGREASYEQYF
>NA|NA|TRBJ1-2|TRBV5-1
TGCGCCAGCAGCTTGGGATCCCGGGGCGAAACGAGTGGCTACACCTTC
CASSLGSRGETSGYTF
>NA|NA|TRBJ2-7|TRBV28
TGTGCCAGCTCAGTCTCCTACGAGCAGTACTTC
CASSVSYEQYF
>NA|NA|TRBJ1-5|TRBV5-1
TGCGCCAGCAGCTTAGACGGAAGCAATCAGCCCCAGCATTTT
CASSLDGSNQPQHF
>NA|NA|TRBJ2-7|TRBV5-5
TGTGCCAGCAGCTTGGAGACAGGCCCCTACGAGCAGTACTTC
CASSLETGPYEQYF
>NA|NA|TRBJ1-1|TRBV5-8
TGTGCCAGCCCCCCTCAGTTCCTGCGGTTAAAAGCTTTCTTT
CASPPQFLRLKAFF
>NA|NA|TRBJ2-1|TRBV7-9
TGTGCCAGCAGCTTAGCGTGGGGGTTCAATGAGCAGTTCTTC
CASSLAWGFNEQFF
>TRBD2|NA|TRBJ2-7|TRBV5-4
TGTGCCAGCAGCTTTGGACTAGCGGGAAAGCAGTACTTC
CASSFGLAGKQYF
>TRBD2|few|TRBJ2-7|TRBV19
TGTGCCAGTAGTATCCACTACCTAGCGGGAGGAGATGTCGAGCAGTACTTC
CASSIHYLAGGDVEQYF
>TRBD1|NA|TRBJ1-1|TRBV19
TGTGCCAGTAGTATTGACAGGGGCGACACTGAAGCTTTCTTT
CASSIDRGDTEAFF
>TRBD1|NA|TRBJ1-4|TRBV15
TGTGCCACCAGCAGAGCTCCGACAGGGGGCCATGAAAAACTGTTTTTT
CATSRAPTGGHEKLFF
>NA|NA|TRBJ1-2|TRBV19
TGTGCCAGCACACATCGGACAGCTCTATATGGCTACACCTTC
CASTHRTALYGYTF
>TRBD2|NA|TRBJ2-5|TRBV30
TGTGCCTGGAGTGTTCGGGCGGGAGGGTACCAAGAGACCCAGTACTTC
CAWSVRAGGYQETQYF
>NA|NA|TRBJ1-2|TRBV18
TGTGCCAGCTCACCCGAGACAGAGTGGGGCTACACCTTC
CASSPETEWGYTF
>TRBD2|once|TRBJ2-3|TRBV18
TGTGCCAGCTCACCCGGGACTAGCGGGAACACAGATACGCAGTATTTT
CASSPGTSGNTDTQYF
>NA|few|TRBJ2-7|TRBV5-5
TGTGCCAGCAGCTTGGCCACTGATTCCTACGAGCAGTACTTC
CASSLATDSYEQYF
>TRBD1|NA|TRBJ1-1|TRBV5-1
TGCGCCAGCAGCGGACAGGGGGCCTATTCTGAAGCTTTCTTT
CASSGQGAYSEAFF
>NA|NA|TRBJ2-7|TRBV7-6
TGTGCCAGCAGCCCCCGTGTGTGGGACTACGAGCAGTACTTC
CASSPRVWDYEQYF
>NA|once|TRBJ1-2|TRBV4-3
TGCGCCAGCAGCCAAGGAACAGGGACCCTCAACTATGGCTACACCTTC
CASSQGTGTLNYGYTF
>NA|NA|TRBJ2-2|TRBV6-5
TGTGCCAGCAGCAGGACAACTTATGGCGGGGAGCTGTTTTTT
CASSRTTYGGELFF
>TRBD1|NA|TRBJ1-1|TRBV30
TGTGCCTGGAGTTACCTCTCTCCCGGGACAGTGGGAAGGAACACTGAAGCTTTCTTT
CAWSYLSPGTVGRNTEAFF
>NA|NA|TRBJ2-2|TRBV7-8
TGTGCCAGCAGCTCCTCCGGACCGAACACCGGGGAGCTGTTTTTT
CASSSSGPNTGELFF
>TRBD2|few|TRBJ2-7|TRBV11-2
TGTGCCAGCAGCCGCGTGGGGCGGGAGGCTTCCTACGAGCAGTACTTC
CASSRVGREASYEQYF
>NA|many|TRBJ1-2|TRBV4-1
TGCGCCAGCAGCCAACGGGATAACTATGGCTACACCTTC
CASSQRDNYGYTF
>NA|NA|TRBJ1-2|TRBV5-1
TGCGCCAGCAGCTTGGAAGGAGGAAACTATGGCTACACCTTC
CASSLEGGNYGYTF
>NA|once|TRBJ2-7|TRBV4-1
TGCGCCAGCAGCCCCGGGACATTCCTTATGGGCTCCTACGAGCAGTACTTC
CASSPGTFLMGSYEQYF
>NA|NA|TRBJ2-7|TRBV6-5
TGTGCCAGCAGTTACTCGGCGGGACACCTCTACGAGCAGTACTTC
CASSYSAGHLYEQYF
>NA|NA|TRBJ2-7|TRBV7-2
TGTGCCAGCAGCTTAGACAGCGAGATCTCCGAGCAGTACTTC
CASSLDSEISEQYF
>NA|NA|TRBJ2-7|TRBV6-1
TGTGCCCTTAGGGTGAACTACGAGCAGTACTTC
CALRVNYEQYF
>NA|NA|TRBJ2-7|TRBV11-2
TGTGCCAGCAGCCTAGATTGGAGTGCGACAGCCTACGAGCAGTACTTC
CASSLDWSATAYEQYF
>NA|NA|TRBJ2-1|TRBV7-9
TGTGCCAGCAGCTTCTTGGGCCATGAGCAGTTCTTC
CASSFLGHEQFF
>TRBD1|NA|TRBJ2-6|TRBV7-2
TGTGCCAGCAGCTTACCCGGGACAGGGGCTTTACGTGGGGCCAACGTCCTGACTTTC
CASSLPGTGALRGANVLTF
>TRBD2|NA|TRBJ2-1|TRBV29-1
TGCAGCGTCGGGCCCCAACTAGCGGGAGCTGGGAATGAGCAGTTCTTC
CSVGPQLAGAGNEQFF
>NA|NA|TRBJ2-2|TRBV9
TGTGCCAGCAGCGGGACTTTCTCCGGGGAGCTGTTTTTT
CASSGTFSGELFF
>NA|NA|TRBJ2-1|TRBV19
TGTGCCAGTAGTATTTGGAATGAGCAGTTCTTC
CASSIWNEQFF
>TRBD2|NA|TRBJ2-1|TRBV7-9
TGTGCCAGCAGCTTAGACCGGACTAGCCGGGTATATGAGCAGTTCTTC
CASSLDRTSRVYEQFF
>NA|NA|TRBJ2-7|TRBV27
TGTGCCAGCAGTTTAAGCTGGAGGAGCTCCTACGAGCAGTACTTC
CASSLSWRSSYEQYF
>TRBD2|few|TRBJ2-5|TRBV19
TGTGCCAGTAGCACCGCGGGGGGAGAAGAGACCCAGTACTTC
CASSTAGGEETQYF
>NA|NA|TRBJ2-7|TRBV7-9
TGTGCCAGCAGCTTCGGGTTTTCGTCCTACGAGCAGTACTTC
CASSFGFSSYEQYF
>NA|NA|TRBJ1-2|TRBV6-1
TGTGCCAGCAGTGCAGGGGACGGCACAGTCCTCTATGGCTACACCTTC
CASSAGDGTVLYGYTF
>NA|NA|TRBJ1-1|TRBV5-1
TGCGCCAGCAGCTTAAGGCAGTCGAACACTGAAGCTTTCTTT
CASSLRQSNTEAFF
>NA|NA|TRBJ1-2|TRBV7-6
TGTGCCAGCAGCTTAGATCCGGCTTCCTATGGCTACACCTTC
CASSLDPASYGYTF
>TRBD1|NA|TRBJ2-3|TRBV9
TGTGCCAGCAGTCTCCGACAGGGGAGCACAGATACGCAGTATTTT
CASSLRQGSTDTQYF